Given below is one T cell receptor beta chain in context. Only in-frame clones appear in the TCRdb table, and some are missing; sequencing was by immunoSEQ multiplex PCR. The table records roughly 60,000 clones, 75% to 90% of them present only once. The germline gives CDR1 SGHVS, CDR2 FQNEAQ. The ends lost 3 bases at V and 0 bases at J; junction bases unmatched: 9. This CDR3 comprises 17 residues. The data are from a study of technical replicates of blood from four donors. The sample consisted of PBMCs. This TCR was recovered from a human donor in good health. Some clones in this sample may be carry-over from other donors' samples. The rearrangement links TRBV7-8 to TRBJ1-2; 8 positions match TRBD1. The CDR3 region is CASSLEGRQGSNYGYTF. CDR3 DNA sequence: TGTGCCAGCAGCTTGGAGGGGAGACAGGGGTCTAACTATGGCTACACCTTC.